This TCR beta chain was captured by sequencing in a study of control samples from healthy donors and cancer patients. Libraries were prepared by immunoSEQ multiplex PCR; TCRdb keeps only in-frame clonotypes and omits some of them. Of 150,000 to 200,000 clones in the sample, 90% to 95% were seen once. Deletions cut 3 bases from V and 2 bases from J, with 7 bases between. CDR3 length equals 13 residues. Specimen: blood. The receptor was derived from a woman in her thirties in good health. This sequence joins TRBV12-3 or TRBV12-4 and TRBJ1-1; D gene ambiguous. CDR3 coding DNA: TGTGCCAGCAGTTTTTCCGCTAACACTGAAGCTTTCTTT. Translation gives CASSFSANTEAFF.